This TCR beta chain appears in the sequencing data of a study of blood T cell repertoires in COVID-19. Study at large: The analysed material was cDNA or gDNA that came from T cells, B-cell-depleted T cells, or PBMCs.

Assay used: immunoSEQ multiplex PCR; TCRdb lists only in-frame clones, some missing. The table shows roughly 260,000 clones, with 80% to 90% occurring only once. The receptor was derived from a woman in her forties or fifties who had recovered from COVID-19. Specimen: PBMCs or T cells enriched from blood (not recorded which).

CDR3 amino acids: CASSFLTPQEVNSPLHF. In nucleotides, the CDR3 is TGTGCCAGCAGCTTTTTAACCCCTCAGGAGGTGAATTCACCCCTCCACTTT. The chain joins TRBV5-7 to TRBJ1-6; D is ambiguous. TRBV5-7 is recorded as an ORF, its role being uncertain. The CDR3 has 17 amino acids. Trimming took off 2 bases at V and 7 bases at J, with 19 bases between the two ends.